The 16 T cell receptor beta chains given below trace back to one sample, sequenced in a study of blood T cell repertoires in COVID-19. The data were produced by immunoSEQ multiplex PCR, yet TCRdb's version contains in-frame clones alone and is incomplete. The top ten clones hold roughly 10% of a sample with 300,000 or so clones, 65% to 90% of them seen once. Sequencing input: PBMCs or T cells enriched from blood (not recorded which). All receptors come from a young woman who had recovered from COVID-19.

This clone was seen a few times. The rearrangement links TRBV5-1 to TRBJ2-1; 8 positions agree with TRBD1. The germline V gene encodes CDR1 SGHRS and CDR2 YFSETQ. The CDR3 is made up of 15 amino acids. V lost 3 bases, J lost 1 base, and 3 bases stayed unmatched. The CDR3 DNA reads TGCGCCAGCAGCTCCCAGGGGGCGTCCTACAATGAGCAGTTCTTC. Translation: CASSSQGASYNEQFF.

The rearrangement joins TRBV30 to TRBJ1-2, with TRBD1 identical over 7 bases. The CDR3 consists of 16 residues. Germline values: CDR1 GTSNPN, CDR2 SVGIG (reference sequence). V trimming: 3 bases; J trimming: 5 bases; junction bases outside the gene matches: 15. CDR3 bases: TGTGCCTGGAGGGCCGGACAGGCGATTCAGGGATATGGCTACACCTTC. It codes for CAWRAGQAIQGYGYTF.

This clone came up a few times. V and J are TRBV2 and TRBJ1-5; weak D call: TRBD1 (6 bases). The V and J ends lost 4 bases and 1 base respectively, with 11 bases between them. This CDR3 spans 15 amino acids. Per the germline V gene, CDR1 is SNHLY and CDR2 is FYNNEI. The CDR3 DNA sequence: TGTGCCAGCAGTGTCGGGGACACAAGCAATCAGCCCCAGCATTTT. Protein product: CASSVGDTSNQPQHF.

With respect to this clone: The germline gene is not matched at one end of the junction; a read error may be the cause. CDR3 region: CASSPPSGTGNTIYF. CDR3 coding DNA: TGTGCCAGCTCCCCACCCTCGGGGACTGGAAACACCATATATTTT. The rearrangement links TRBV18 to TRBJ1-3; D remains ambiguous. This CDR3 contains 15 residues. Germline CDR1 is KGHSH and CDR2 is LQKENI.

The V and J genes are TRBV6-5 and TRBJ1-2, with 7 bases lining up with TRBD1. CDR1 MNHEY and CDR2 SVGAGI come from the germline V gene. The ends lost 4 bases at V and 4 bases at J; junction bases unmatched: 6. This CDR3 contains 14 residues. CDR3 sequence reads: CASSFQQGIYGYTF. The CDR3 DNA sequence: TGTGCCAGCAGTTTCCAACAGGGGATCTATGGCTACACCTTC.

This chain joins TRBV3-1 (or the pseudogene TRBV3-2) and TRBJ1-1, with D tentatively TRBD1 (5 bases). Germline loops: CDR1 LGHDT, CDR2 YNNKEL (reference sequence). V lost 4 bases and J lost 5, with 11 bases in between. This CDR3 has 13 residues. CDR3 amino acids: CASSPRSGTEAFF. The DNA for the CDR3 is TGTGCCAGCAGCCCGCGATCAGGGACTGAAGCTTTCTTT.

This clone has a count of ten or more. V usage is TRBV7-2 and J usage is TRBJ2-1, with D possibly TRBD2 on 5 matching bases. V shed 5 bases and J shed 7 bases, with 18 bases lying between them. The germline V gene encodes CDR1 SGHTA and CDR2 FQGNSA. The CDR3 contains 15 residues. CDR3 in DNA: TGTGCCAGCAGCCCCTCGGCTGAGCGGAGGAATGAGCAGTTCTTC. Its protein product is CASSPSAERRNEQFF.

The J gene is TRBJ2-1, the V gene TRBV7-2; TRBD2 matches 10 bases. V lost 1 base and J lost 9; bases outside the gene matches: 9. The germline V gene encodes CDR1 SGHTA and CDR2 FQGNSA. The CDR3 has 16 amino acids. The DNA for the CDR3 is TGTGCCAGCAGCTTAGGACTAGCGGGCGCCATTGGTGAGCAGTTCTTC. Its protein product is CASSLGLAGAIGEQFF.

The genes are TRBV19 and TRBJ1-6, with D tentatively TRBD1 (5 bases). There are 13 residues in the CDR3. Per the germline V gene, CDR1 is LNHDA and CDR2 is SQIVND (reference sequence). Trimming took off 8 bases at V and 10 bases at J, with 15 bases between the two ends. The CDR3 loop is CASQQVVGSPLHF. The CDR3 DNA follows: TGTGCCAGTCAACAGGTCGTTGGATCACCCCTCCACTTT.

The V and J genes are TRBV6-5 and TRBJ2-7, with 8 bases matching TRBD1. CDR1 is MNHEY, CDR2 SVGAGI, per germline. The CDR3 loop spans 16 amino acids. V lost 2 bases and J lost 5; bases outside the gene matches: 11. DNA of the CDR3: TGTGCCAGCAGTTACAACGACAGGGGTCGATTTCACGAGCAGTACTTC. This gives the protein CASSYNDRGRFHEQYF.

This chain connects TRBV4-1 to TRBJ1-2, with D possibly matching TRBD1 (6 bases). Germline CDR1 and CDR2: MGHRA and YSYEKL. The CDR3 loop spans 14 amino acids. V was trimmed by 0 bases and J by 7 bases, leaving 12 bases between them. CDR3 coding DNA: TGCGCCAGCAGCCAAGATCCGCAGGGGTCTGGCTACACCTTC. Protein: CASSQDPQGSGYTF.

This clone was seen once. The chain couples TRBV6-1 to TRBJ2-3; D is uncertain. Between the trimmed V and J ends, which lost 3 bases and 0 bases, there was a span of 10 bases. From germline, CDR1 is MNHNS and CDR2 SASEGT. The CDR3 runs 15 residues. The CDR3 protein is CASSDPGISTDTQYF. Written as DNA, the CDR3 is TGTGCCAGCAGTGACCCCGGTATAAGCACAGATACGCAGTATTTT.

This clone was picked up one time. V gene TRBV3-1 (or the pseudogene TRBV3-2) combines with J gene TRBJ2-1, with 16 bases matching TRBD2. Trimming at V came to 4 bases and at J to 4 bases, leaving 4 bases not matched to a gene. This CDR3 is built from 17 residues. The V gene's germline CDR1 is LGHDT and CDR2 YNNKEL (reference sequence). The CDR3 sequence is CASSLGLAGGEYNEQFF. CDR3 in DNA: TGTGCCAGCAGCCTGGGACTAGCGGGAGGGGAGTACAATGAGCAGTTCTTC.

In this sample, this clone turned up a few times. This rearrangement joins TRBV5-1 to TRBJ2-3, with a weak D call TRBD2 (5 bases). The CDR3 loop spans 16 amino acids. The V end lost 3 bases, the J end lost 3 bases, and 17 bases lay between the germline ends. Germline V gene data show CDR1 as SGHRS and CDR2 as YFSETQ. The CDR3 nucleotides are TGCGCCAGCAGCTCCCTTCCCCGGAGGTGGACAGATACGCAGTATTTT. Translation: CASSSLPRRWTDTQYF.

V usage is TRBV1 and J usage is TRBJ1-6; the DNA was not compared with TRBD1, the D call given in the table. TRBV1 is an annotated pseudogene. This CDR3 comprises 17 residues. CDR3: CTLLIITGSSYNSPLHF. CDR3 DNA: TGCACCCTACTTATTATTACAGGGAGCTCCTATAATTCACCCCTCCACTTT.

The rearrangement joins TRBV14 to TRBJ2-3, with 12 bases that match TRBD2. Per germline, CDR1 SGHDN and CDR2 FVKESK. The CDR3 covers 19 residues. The V gene end was trimmed by 1 base and the J gene end by 2 bases; junction bases not matched to a gene: 10. In DNA form, the CDR3 reads TGTGCCAGCAGCCAAGTCGCCCGGGGGACTAGCGGGTTCACAGATACGCAGTATTTT. It yields the protein CASSQVARGTSGFTDTQYF.